This T cell receptor (beta chain) appears in the sequencing data of a study of blood T cell repertoires in COVID-19. Sequencing was performed with immunoSEQ multiplex PCR; in TCRdb, only in-frame clones are kept and a portion is missing. Counted here are about 230,000 clones, approximately 89% occurring once; the ten biggest clones make up 2% to 2.5%. CDR3 size: 15 residues. Germline trimming cut 6 bases from V and 0 bases from J; bases unmatched to any gene: 4. Germline V lookup: CDR1 MNHEY, CDR2 SMNVEV (reference sequence). The chain joins TRBV27 to TRBJ1-5; 8 positions match TRBD1. Material: PBMCs or T cells enriched from blood (not recorded which). This receptor was obtained from a woman aged 40-49 years with acute COVID-19. CDR3 region: CASSDRGYSNQPQHF. DNA of the CDR3: TGTGCCAGCAGCGACAGGGGATATAGCAATCAGCCCCAGCATTTT.